This TCR beta chain was identified in a study of blood T cell repertoires in COVID-19. This clone appeared a single time. Germline CDR1 SGHTA, CDR2 FQGTGA. CDR3 size: 15 residues. The V gene lost 3 bases and the J gene lost 1 base, with 12 bases spanning the gap. The protocol was immunoSEQ multiplex PCR, while the TCRdb copy is restricted to in-frame clones and leaves out a portion. Of approximately 230,000 clones detected, approximately 90% appear once; the ten largest clones hold more than 3.5%. The chain links TRBV7-3 to TRBJ1-1; D gene uncertain. Material: PBMCs or T cells enriched from blood (not recorded which). The origin of this receptor is a woman aged 30 to 39 who had recovered from COVID-19. CDR3 coding DNA: TGTGCCAGCAGCTTCCGGGGAGGGAGGAACACTGAAGCTTTCTTT. Protein product: CASSFRGGRNTEAFF.